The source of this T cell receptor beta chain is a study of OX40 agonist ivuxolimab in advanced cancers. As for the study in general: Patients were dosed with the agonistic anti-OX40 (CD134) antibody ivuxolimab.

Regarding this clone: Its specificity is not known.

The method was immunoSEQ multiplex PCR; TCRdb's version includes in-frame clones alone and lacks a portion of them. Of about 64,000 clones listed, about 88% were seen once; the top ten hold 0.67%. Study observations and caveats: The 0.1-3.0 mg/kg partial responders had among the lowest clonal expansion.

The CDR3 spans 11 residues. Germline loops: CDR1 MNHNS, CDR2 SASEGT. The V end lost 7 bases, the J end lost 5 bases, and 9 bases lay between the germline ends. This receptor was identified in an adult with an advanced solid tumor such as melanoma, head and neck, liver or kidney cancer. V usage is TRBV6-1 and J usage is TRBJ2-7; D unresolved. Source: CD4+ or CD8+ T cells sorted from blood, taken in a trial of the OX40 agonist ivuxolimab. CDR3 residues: CASTWGNEQYF. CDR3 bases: TGTGCCAGCACATGGGGAAACGAGCAGTACTTC.